This note documents a single T cell receptor beta chain sequence. The germline gives CDR1 SGHRS, CDR2 YFSETQ. With 4 bases removed from V and 5 bases from J, the gap between germline ends came to 12 bases. The CDR3 is 13 amino acids. This entry is derived from a study of blood T cells in healthy people across ages. Background on the study: Per two T cells, template switching captured roughly one barcoded beta molecule.

The use of a sample-barcoded 5' primer and a J-beta primer mix characterized a second PCR of roughly 6 to 12 cycles. TCRdb independently ran MiXCR on the 5' RACE reads; one entry per CDR3 protein. The table has over a million distinct CDR3 sequences, under 45% seen once. The chain is built from TRBV5-1 and TRBJ2-5, with a possible D match to TRBD1 (7 bases). The receptor's source is a woman aged 60-70 years in good health. Sequenced material: blood. The CDR3, as DNA: TGCGCCAGCAGCGCAGGGGGGTCGGAGACCCAGTACTTC. This translates into CASSAGGSETQYF.